The present T cell receptor (beta chain) was sequenced within a study of Ad26.COV2.S vaccination and SARS-CoV-2 variants. Study-wide background: By the intramuscular route, Ad26.COV2.S was given once, or twice 56 days apart.

The CDR3 totals 11 residues. Germline V lookup: CDR1 MDHEN, CDR2 SYDVKM. Trimming shortened V by 10 bases and J by 3 bases, and 9 bases separated the two germline ends. The sample's treatment: approximately 18 received Ad26.COV2.S at low or high dose, single or two shots; several received placebo; per-sample allocation not given. Specimens were obtained on day 63 following the first vaccine or placebo injection. Assay used: immunoSEQ multiplex PCR; TCRdb lists only in-frame clones, some missing. The table shows about 240,000 clones, with more than 75% occurring only once. This TCR came from a person between 18 and 60 years old who received the Ad26.COV2.S COVID-19 vaccine or a placebo. This chain uses TRBV28 with TRBJ1-2, with D maybe TRBD1 (5 bases). The sequenced sample was peripheral blood, obtained in a trial of Ad26.COV2.S vaccine versus placebo. This CDR3 is CANQGDYGYTF. The CDR3, as DNA: TGTGCCAACCAGGGCGACTATGGCTACACCTTC.